Each of the 19 T cell receptor beta chains below was sequenced from the same sample in a study of shared clonotypes between healthy human individuals. Using immunoSEQ multiplex PCR, the repertoire was profiled, and TCRdb retains in-frame clones only, with some absent. This table holds 2 million to 2.5 million clones, 90% to 97% found once. The sequenced sample consisted of naive CD4+ T cells sorted from blood. Indicated subset: CD45RA+ positively selected. The receptors were sampled from a man aged 18 to 35 in good health.

The chain recombines TRBV9 with TRBJ1-1; D gene uncertain. Trimming shortened V by 3 bases and J by 7 bases, and 19 bases separated the two germline ends. CDR1 and CDR2 from the germline V gene are SGDLS and YYNGEE. CDR3 length: 15 residues. The CDR3 DNA reads TGTGCCAGCAGCGCGCGGGCTTGGGGAAGGGTTGAAGCTTTCTTT. This gives the protein CASSARAWGRVEAFF.

V usage is TRBV18 and J usage is TRBJ2-7; D is perhaps TRBD1 or TRBD2 (5 bases each). The CDR3 is 13 amino acids. V lost 0 bases and J lost 7, with 10 bases in between. Per the germline V gene, CDR1 is KGHSH and CDR2 is LQKENI. The CDR3 bases are TGTGCCAGCTCACCACCGTCGAGGGGAGAGCAGTACTTC. Translating gives CASSPPSRGEQYF.

J is TRBJ2-7 and V is TRBV6-6; 10 bases agree with TRBD1. The germline gives CDR1 MNHNY, CDR2 SVGAGI (reference sequence). The V gene end was trimmed by 5 bases and the J gene end by 6 bases; junction bases not matched to a gene: 10. The CDR3 runs 15 residues. The chain's CDR3 is CASSQRPGTGVEQYF. The CDR3 nucleotides are TGTGCCAGCAGTCAGAGACCCGGGACAGGGGTCGAGCAGTACTTC.

Details on this clone: The sample holds other DNA sequences that translate to the same CDR3. The genes are TRBV30 and TRBJ1-5; no clear D gene. Germline CDR1 and CDR2: GTSNPN and SVGIG (reference sequence). The CDR3 runs 14 residues. V shed 1 base and J shed 1 base, with 8 bases lying between them. The CDR3 spells CAWSGSVSNQPQHF. The DNA for the CDR3 is TGTGCCTGGAGTGGGTCAGTGAGCAATCAGCCCCAGCATTTT.

The chain carries TRBV18 and TRBJ1-2; perhaps TRBD1 as D (5 bases). The CDR3 has 14 amino acids. Germline CDR1 is KGHSH and CDR2 is LQKENI. The V end lost 3 bases, the J end lost 4 bases, and 12 bases lay between the germline ends. CDR3 in amino acids: CASSPDGGIYGYTF. In nucleotides, the CDR3 is TGTGCCAGCTCACCGGACGGGGGAATCTATGGCTACACCTTC.

This chain links TRBV6-1 with TRBJ1-5; 8 bases align to TRBD1. Looked up from germline, CDR1 is MNHNS and CDR2 is SASEGT. This CDR3 contains 15 residues. The J segment lost 1 base and the V segment lost 6 bases, leaving 5 bases of the junction unmatched. As DNA, the CDR3 is TGTGCCAGCAGAGGTACAGGGGGAAGCAATCAGCCCCAGCATTTT. The encoded protein is CASRGTGGSNQPQHF.

The chain links TRBV5-4 to TRBJ2-3; 9 bases align to TRBD2. This CDR3 is 16 amino acids long. Germline CDR1 reads SGHNT; CDR2 reads YYREEE (reference sequence). V shed 1 base, J shed 2 bases, and the junction held 5 bases outside the gene matches. The CDR3 region has the DNA TGTGCCAGCAGCTTGCAGGCGGGAGGGACCACAGATACGCAGTATTTT. It encodes CASSLQAGGTTDTQYF.

The V and J genes are TRBV5-4 and TRBJ1-3; a possible D gene is TRBD1 (5 bases). V was cut by 0 bases and J by 3 bases, with 10 bases left in between. Germline values: CDR1 SGHNT, CDR2 YYREEE (reference sequence). The CDR3 totals 15 residues. CDR3 in amino acids: CASSLGGGHGNTIYF. For the CDR3, the DNA is TGTGCCAGCAGCTTGGGGGGCGGGCATGGAAACACCATATATTTT.

The chain combines TRBV11-2 with TRBJ2-3; the D gene is possibly TRBD2 (6 bases). This CDR3 is built from 16 residues. CDR1 and CDR2 (germline): SGHAT, FQNNGV. With 5 bases removed from V and 8 bases from J, the gap between germline ends came to 23 bases. The CDR3 protein is CASSPRLGSIPVTQYF. CDR3 nucleotide sequence: TGTGCCAGCAGCCCGAGACTAGGCTCAATCCCCGTTACGCAGTATTTT.

This rearrangement joins TRBV9 to TRBJ2-3, with 11 bases lining up with TRBD2. In germline, CDR1 is SGDLS, CDR2 YYNGEE. The junction had 1 base not matched to a gene; V was cut back by 0 bases and J by 1 base. The CDR3 is 16 amino acids. The CDR3: CASSVATSGGTDTQYF. The DNA of the CDR3 is TGTGCCAGCAGCGTAGCGACTAGCGGGGGCACAGATACGCAGTATTTT.

The CDR3 region has the DNA TGTGCCAGCAGCTTGTCTTCGGGACAGAAAATCACTGAAGCTTTCTTT. As protein: CASSLSSGQKITEAFF. V is TRBV5-4 and J is TRBJ1-1; 7 bases are shared with TRBD1. Germline CDR1 reads SGHNT; CDR2 reads YYREEE (reference sequence). Germline trimming cut 1 base from V and 4 bases from J; bases unmatched to any gene: 10. The CDR3 length is 16 residues.

The rearrangement joins TRBV18 to TRBJ2-7; no clear D. The ends were cut back, 3 bases at V and 0 bases at J, with 9 bases in the middle. Germline V CDR1 and CDR2: KGHSH, LQKENI. This CDR3 is built from 14 residues. As DNA, the CDR3 is TGTGCCAGCTCACCCCCGGCTCTCTCCTACGAGCAGTACTTC. It is translated as CASSPPALSYEQYF.

The V call is TRBV6-4, the J call TRBJ1-5; D is undetermined. Germline CDR1 is MRHNA and CDR2 is SNTAGT. V was clipped by 7 bases and J by 10 bases, with 8 bases between them. The CDR3 length is 10 residues. The DNA of the CDR3 is TGTGCCAGCACTCCTTCTCCCCAGCATTTT. Its protein is CASTPSPQHF.

CDR3 in amino acids: CASSLVPSGRYNEQFF. The CDR3 DNA is TGTGCCAGCAGCTTAGTGCCTAGCGGGAGGTACAATGAGCAGTTCTTC. V gene TRBV7-8 combines with J gene TRBJ2-1; 11 nucleotides match TRBD2. CDR1 is SGHVS, CDR2 FQNEAQ, per germline. The V and J ends lost 1 base and 4 bases, in that order; junction bases with no gene match: 3. The CDR3 sequence is 16 residues long.

The chain combines TRBV4-3 with TRBJ2-3; 12 bases match TRBD2. This CDR3 has 15 residues. Germline CDR1 is LGHNA and CDR2 is YSLEER. The trim removed 4 bases at V and 2 bases at J, leaving 1 base unmatched. The CDR3 region is CASSRLAGATDTQYF. CDR3 coding DNA: TGCGCCAGCAGCCGACTAGCGGGAGCCACAGATACGCAGTATTTT.

The genes are TRBV6-5 and TRBJ2-5; D tentatively reads TRBD1 or TRBD2 (5 bases each). Germline V gene sequence: CDR1 MNHEY, CDR2 SVGAGI. The V end was cut by 0 bases, the J end by 4 bases, with 12 bases between. The CDR3 covers 15 residues. The CDR3 protein is CASSYSPSGRETQYF. The CDR3 region has the DNA TGTGCCAGCAGTTACTCACCCTCAGGGAGAGAGACCCAGTACTTC.

The chain couples TRBV27 to TRBJ1-4; D gene uncertain. CDR3 length equals 13 residues. Germline loops: CDR1 MNHEY, CDR2 SMNVEV (reference sequence). Trimming shortened V by 6 bases and J by 8 bases, and 13 bases separated the two germline ends. The CDR3 reads CASSSRVGEKLFF. DNA of the CDR3: TGTGCCAGCAGCTCAAGGGTAGGGGAAAAACTGTTTTTT.

The chain has TRBV5-1 and TRBJ1-4; D gene ambiguous. Germline CDR1 and CDR2: SGHRS and YFSETQ. This CDR3 has 16 amino acids. V was clipped by 1 base and J by 6 bases, with 16 bases between them. CDR3 in DNA: TGCGCCAGCAGCTTGAGCCAGCCCGGTCCGGATGAAAAACTGTTTTTT. This translates into CASSLSQPGPDEKLFF.

A note on this clone: Other DNA sequences in the sample encode the same CDR3. The chain joins TRBV18 to TRBJ2-7; 9 nucleotides align to TRBD1. The CDR3 length is 15 residues. The germline V gene has CDR1 KGHSH and CDR2 LQKENI. V shed 3 bases and J 1 base; nucleotides not matched to a gene: 4. This chain's CDR3 is CASSPGQGPSYEQYF. CDR3 bases: TGTGCCAGCTCACCGGGACAGGGACCATCCTACGAGCAGTACTTC.